The 10 T cell receptor beta chains presented below share a single source sample, sequenced in a study of molecular identifiers for immune sequencing clone quantification. In TCRdb, the PCR reads were re-called with MiXCR into one record per CDR3 protein. The data show about half a million distinct CDR3 sequences, with about 26% seen just once and around 0.8% held by the top ten. The specimen was naive CD8+ T cells from blood, with Jurkat cell RNA spiked in. Sample subset: FACS-sorted CD8+CD4-CCR7+CD45RA+ naive T cells. The origin of the receptors is a human donor in good health. Some libraries in this study had Jurkat cell RNA spiked in.

This clonotype was picked up many times. The chain has TRBV7-6 and TRBJ2-1; no clear D gene. Trimming left V 5 bases short and J 12 bases short, with 14 bases between. Germline V gives CDR1 SGHVS, CDR2 FNYEAQ. This CDR3 has 12 residues. The CDR3 reads CASSPEGPVQFF. The DNA of the CDR3 is TGTGCCAGCAGCCCCGAAGGACCCGTGCAGTTCTTC.

The rearrangement links TRBV4-3 to TRBJ2-7, with D possibly matching TRBD2 (6 bases). The CDR3 runs to 16 residues. V lost 6 bases and J 3 bases, leaving 21 bases between the germline ends. Per the germline V gene, CDR1 is LGHNA and CDR2 is YSLEER. The CDR3 region has the DNA TGCGCCAGCAGGACGTCCCTCGGGGGAATTCACTACGAGCAGTACTTC. Residues: CASRTSLGGIHYEQYF.

The chain has TRBV28 and TRBJ2-7, with D tentatively TRBD1 (6 bases). CDR1 is MDHEN and CDR2 is SYDVKM in the germline V gene. With 4 bases removed from V and 7 bases from J, the gap between germline ends came to 17 bases. The CDR3 has 14 amino acids. In nucleotides, the CDR3 is TGTGCCAGCAGTTGGCGGACAGACCCTTGGGAGCAGTACTTC. It is translated as CASSWRTDPWEQYF.

This chain links TRBV28 with TRBJ1-4; tentatively, D is TRBD1 (6 bases). CDR1 and CDR2 (germline): MDHEN, SYDVKM. This CDR3 contains 13 residues. The V gene lost 5 bases and the J gene lost 8 bases, with 12 bases spanning the gap. CDR3 residues: CASSPRGNEKLFF. DNA of the CDR3: TGTGCCAGCAGTCCCAGGGGTAACGAAAAACTGTTTTTT.

The gene calls are TRBV6-6 and TRBJ2-5, with D possibly matching TRBD2 (6 bases). V was clipped by 0 bases and J by 4 bases, with 18 bases between them. CDR3 length: 17 amino acids. The V gene's germline CDR1 is MNHNY and CDR2 SVGAGI (reference sequence). The CDR3 sequence is CASSYSLPLEGGETQYF. CDR3 nucleotide sequence: TGTGCCAGCAGTTACTCGCTTCCCCTTGAGGGAGGAGAGACCCAGTACTTC.

With respect to this clonotype: A much larger clone sits a single nucleotide away, making a read error possible. DNA of the CDR3: TGTGCCAGCAGCCCAGGGAACTCCAATCAGCCCCGGCATTTT. This sequence encodes CASSPGNSNQPRHF. The rearrangement links TRBV9 to TRBJ1-5, with a weak D call TRBD1 (5 bases). The CDR3 covers 14 residues. Germline lookup yields CDR1 SGDLS and CDR2 YYNGEE.

At least ten counts were recorded for this clonotype. V and J are TRBV19 and TRBJ1-5; 11 positions agree with TRBD1. The CDR3 has 13 residues. Unmatched junction bases numbered 1, after V lost 5 bases and J lost 7 bases. Germline-derived CDR1 and CDR2 are LNHDA and SQIVND (reference sequence). CDR3 bases: TGTGCCAGTAGTGGACAGGGGGCACAGCCCCAGCATTTT. Its protein product is CASSGQGAQPQHF.

The rearrangement joins TRBV29-1 to TRBJ1-2; D not resolved. Germline CDR1 is SQVTM and CDR2 is ANQGSEA. The CDR3 runs to 11 residues. Trimming took off 7 bases at V and 6 bases at J, with 12 bases between the two ends. The CDR3 sequence: CSAYSFDGYTF. CDR3 DNA sequence: TGCAGCGCGTACAGTTTCGATGGCTACACCTTC.

The gene calls are TRBV11-2 and TRBJ2-3; 10 nucleotides agree with TRBD1. CDR3 length: 16 amino acids. V lost 4 bases, J lost 3 bases, and 7 bases stayed unmatched. Germline CDR1 is SGHAT and CDR2 is FQNNGV. This CDR3 is CASSSRTGQGTDTQYF. DNA of the CDR3: TGTGCCAGCAGCTCCCGTACGGGACAGGGGACAGATACGCAGTATTTT.

This rearrangement joins TRBV3-1 to TRBJ2-1, with D possibly matching TRBD2 (6 bases). Trimming pared 5 bases from V and 2 bases from J, leaving 16 bases between. CDR3 length: 16 amino acids. Germline assignment: CDR1 LGHDT and CDR2 YNNKEL (reference sequence). The CDR3 DNA is TGTGCCAGCAGCTCGGGGGTTCGGGGACCCTACAATGAGCAGTTCTTC. This codes for CASSSGVRGPYNEQFF.